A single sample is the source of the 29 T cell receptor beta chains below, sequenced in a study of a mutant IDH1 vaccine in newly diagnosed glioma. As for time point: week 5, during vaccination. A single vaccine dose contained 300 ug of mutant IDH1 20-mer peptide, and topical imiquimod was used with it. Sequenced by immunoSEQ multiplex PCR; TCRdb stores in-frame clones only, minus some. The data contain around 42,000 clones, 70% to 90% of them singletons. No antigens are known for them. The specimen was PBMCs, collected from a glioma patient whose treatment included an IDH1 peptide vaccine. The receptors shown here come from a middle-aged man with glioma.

The CDR3 here is CASSIDSARSNYGYTF. The CDR3 DNA reads TGTGCCAGTAGTATAGATAGTGCCCGGAGCAACTATGGCTACACCTTC. This chain joins TRBV19 and TRBJ1-2; D remains unclear. V lost 0 bases, J lost 2 bases, and 13 bases lay in between. Looked up from germline, CDR1 is LNHDA and CDR2 is SQIVND (reference sequence). This CDR3 is built from 16 residues.

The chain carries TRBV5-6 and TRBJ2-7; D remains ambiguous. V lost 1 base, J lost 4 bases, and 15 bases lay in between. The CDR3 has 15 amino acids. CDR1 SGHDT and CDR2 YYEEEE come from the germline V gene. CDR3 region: CASSLNRGFRYEQYF. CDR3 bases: TGTGCCAGCAGCTTGAATAGAGGATTTCGATACGAGCAGTACTTC. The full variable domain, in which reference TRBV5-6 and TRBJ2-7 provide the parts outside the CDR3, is DAGVTQSPTHLIKTRGQQVTLRCSPKSGHDTVSWYQQALGQGPQFIFQYYEEEERQRGNFPDRFSGHQFPNYSSELNVNALLLGDSALYLCASSLNRGFRYEQYFGPGTRLTVT.

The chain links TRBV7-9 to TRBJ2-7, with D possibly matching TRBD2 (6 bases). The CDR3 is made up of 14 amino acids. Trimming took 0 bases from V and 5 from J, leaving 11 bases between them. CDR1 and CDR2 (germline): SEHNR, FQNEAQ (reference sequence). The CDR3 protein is CASSLALGGDEQYF. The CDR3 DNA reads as TGTGCCAGCAGCTTAGCGCTTGGAGGGGACGAGCAGTACTTC.

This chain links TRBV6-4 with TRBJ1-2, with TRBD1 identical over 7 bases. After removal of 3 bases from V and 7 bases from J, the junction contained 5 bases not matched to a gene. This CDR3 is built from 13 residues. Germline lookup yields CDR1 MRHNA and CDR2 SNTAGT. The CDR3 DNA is TGTGCCAGCAGTGAGACCGGGACAGTTGGCTACACCTTC. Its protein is CASSETGTVGYTF.

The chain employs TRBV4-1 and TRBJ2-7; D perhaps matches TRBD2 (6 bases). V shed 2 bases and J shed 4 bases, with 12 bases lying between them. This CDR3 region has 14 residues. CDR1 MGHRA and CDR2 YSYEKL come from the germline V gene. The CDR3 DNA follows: TGCGCCAGCAGCCAATTTGACGGGAGTTACGAGCAGTACTTC. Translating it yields CASSQFDGSYEQYF.

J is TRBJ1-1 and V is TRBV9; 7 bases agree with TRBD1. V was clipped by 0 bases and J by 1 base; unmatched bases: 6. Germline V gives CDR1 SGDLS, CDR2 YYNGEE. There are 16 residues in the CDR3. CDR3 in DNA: TGTGCCAGCAGCGTAGATCCGACAGGGTGGAACACTGAAGCTTTCTTT. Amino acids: CASSVDPTGWNTEAFF. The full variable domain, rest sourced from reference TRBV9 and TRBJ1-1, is DSGVTQTPKHLITATGQRVTLRCSPRSGDLSVYWYQQSLDQGLQFLIQYYNGEERAKGNILERFSAQQFPDLHSELNLSSLELGDSALYFCASSVDPTGWNTEAFFGQGTRLTVV.

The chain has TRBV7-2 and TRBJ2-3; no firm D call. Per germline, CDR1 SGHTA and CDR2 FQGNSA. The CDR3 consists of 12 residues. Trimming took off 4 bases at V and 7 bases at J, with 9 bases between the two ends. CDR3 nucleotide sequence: TGTGCCAGCAGCTCCGCTCGAAATACGCAGTATTTT. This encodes CASSSARNTQYF.

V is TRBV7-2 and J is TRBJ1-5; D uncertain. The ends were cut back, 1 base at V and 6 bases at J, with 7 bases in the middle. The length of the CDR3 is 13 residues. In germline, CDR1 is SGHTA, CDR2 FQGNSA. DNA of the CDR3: TGTGCCAGCAGCTTAGTCTGGCGTCAGCCCCAGCATTTT. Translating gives CASSLVWRQPQHF.

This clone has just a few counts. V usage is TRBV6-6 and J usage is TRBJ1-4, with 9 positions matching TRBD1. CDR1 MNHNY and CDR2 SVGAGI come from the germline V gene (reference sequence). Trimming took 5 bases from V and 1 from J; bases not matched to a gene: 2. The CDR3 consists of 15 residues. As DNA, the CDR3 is TGTGCCAGCAGTAAGGGACAGGGAACTAATGAAAAACTGTTTTTT. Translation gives CASSKGQGTNEKLFF.

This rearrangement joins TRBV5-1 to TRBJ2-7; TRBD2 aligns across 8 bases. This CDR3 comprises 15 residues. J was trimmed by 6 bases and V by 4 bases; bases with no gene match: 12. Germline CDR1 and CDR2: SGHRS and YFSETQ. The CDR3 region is CASSAGAGVNPEQYF. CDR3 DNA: TGCGCCAGCAGCGCGGGAGCGGGAGTCAATCCCGAGCAGTACTTC.

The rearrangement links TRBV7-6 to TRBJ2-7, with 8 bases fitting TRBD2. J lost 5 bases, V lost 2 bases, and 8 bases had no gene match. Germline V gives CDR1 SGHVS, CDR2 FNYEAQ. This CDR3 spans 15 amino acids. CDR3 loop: CASSLNPGAGDEQYF. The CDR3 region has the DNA TGTGCCAGCAGCTTAAATCCAGGAGCGGGGGACGAGCAGTACTTC.

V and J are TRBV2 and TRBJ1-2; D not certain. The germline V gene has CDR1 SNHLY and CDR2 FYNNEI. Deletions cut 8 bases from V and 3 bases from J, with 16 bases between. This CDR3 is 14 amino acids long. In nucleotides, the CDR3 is TGTGCCAGCCGGGGTGGTGGTCAGTACTATGGCTACACCTTC. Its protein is CASRGGGQYYGYTF.

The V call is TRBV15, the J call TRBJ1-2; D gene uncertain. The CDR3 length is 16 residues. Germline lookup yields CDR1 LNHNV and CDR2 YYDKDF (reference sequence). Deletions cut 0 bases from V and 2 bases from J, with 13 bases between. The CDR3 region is CATSRDPGQTNYGYTF. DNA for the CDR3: TGTGCCACCAGCAGAGATCCTGGGCAGACAAACTATGGCTACACCTTC.

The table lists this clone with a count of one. Written as DNA, the CDR3 is TGCGCCAGCAGGGCCGGGACAGGGACTCGCTACACCTTC. This translates into CASRAGTGTRYTF. The chain has TRBV5-1 and TRBJ1-2, with TRBD1 matching 9 bases. The CDR3 runs 13 residues. V gave up 5 bases and J gave up 9 bases; unmatched junction bases: 8. Germline V CDR1 and CDR2: SGHRS, YFSETQ. The whole variable domain, remainder taken from reference TRBV5-1 and TRBJ1-2, is KAGVTQTPRYLIKTRGQQVTLSCSPISGHRSVSWYQQTPGQGLQFLFEYFSETQRNKGNFPGRFSGRQFSNSRSEMNVSTLELGDSALYLCASRAGTGTRYTFGSGTRLTVV.

The CDR3 region has the DNA TGTGCCAGCTCCCCCCAATCGAACACTGAAGCTTTCTTT. Amino acids: CASSPQSNTEAFF. V is TRBV18 and J is TRBJ1-1, with D unclear. The CDR3 runs 13 residues. The V gene lost 6 bases and the J gene lost 1 base, with 9 bases spanning the gap. From germline, CDR1 is KGHSH and CDR2 LQKENI. Together with reference TRBV18 and TRBJ1-1, the CDR3 gives the full variable domain: NAGVMQNPRHLVRRRGQEARLRCSPMKGHSHVYWYRQLPEEGLKFMVYLQKENIIDESGMPKERFSAEFPKEGPSILRIQQVVRGDSAAYFCASSPQSNTEAFFGQGTRLTVV.

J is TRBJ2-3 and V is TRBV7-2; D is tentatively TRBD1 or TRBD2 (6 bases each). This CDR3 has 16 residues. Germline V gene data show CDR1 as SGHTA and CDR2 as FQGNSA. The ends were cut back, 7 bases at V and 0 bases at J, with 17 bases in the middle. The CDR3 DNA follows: TGTGCCAGCAAGACCCGGGGGCTCTCTAGCACAGATACGCAGTATTTT. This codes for CASKTRGLSSTDTQYF.

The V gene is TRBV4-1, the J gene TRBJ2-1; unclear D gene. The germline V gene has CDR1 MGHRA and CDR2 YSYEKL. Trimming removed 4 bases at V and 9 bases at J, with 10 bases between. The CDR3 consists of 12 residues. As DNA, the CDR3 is TGCGCCAGCAGCCCCCCCTTAAGTGAGCAGTTCTTC. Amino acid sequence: CASSPPLSEQFF.

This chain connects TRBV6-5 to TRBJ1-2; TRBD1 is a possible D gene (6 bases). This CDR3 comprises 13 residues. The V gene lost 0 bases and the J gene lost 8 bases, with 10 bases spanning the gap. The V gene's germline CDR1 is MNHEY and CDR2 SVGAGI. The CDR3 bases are TGTGCCAGCAGTTACTCTGGGGGCGACGGCTACACCTTC. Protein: CASSYSGGDGYTF.

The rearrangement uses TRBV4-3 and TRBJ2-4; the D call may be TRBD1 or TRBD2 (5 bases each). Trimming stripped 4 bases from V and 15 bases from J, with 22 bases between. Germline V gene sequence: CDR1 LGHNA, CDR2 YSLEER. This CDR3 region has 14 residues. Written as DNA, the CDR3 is TGCGCCAGCAGCCTCGAGGGGCAAGGTTCCGTTCGGTACTTC. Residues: CASSLEGQGSVRYF.

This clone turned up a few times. The CDR3, as DNA: TGTGCCAGCAGTTTCACCGGGACGCAGAGCTCCTACGAGCAGTACTTC. Translation gives CASSFTGTQSSYEQYF. This chain joins TRBV11-1 and TRBJ2-7; tentatively, D is TRBD1 or TRBD2 (5 bases each). V dropped 6 bases and J dropped 0 bases, with 18 bases sitting between them. Looked up from germline, CDR1 is SGHAT and CDR2 is FQDESV (reference sequence). The CDR3 has 16 residues.

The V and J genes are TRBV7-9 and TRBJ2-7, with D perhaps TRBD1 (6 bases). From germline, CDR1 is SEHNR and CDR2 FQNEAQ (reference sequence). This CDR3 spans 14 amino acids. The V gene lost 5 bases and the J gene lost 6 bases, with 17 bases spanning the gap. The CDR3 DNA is TGTGCCAGCAGCCCCTGGGACACCCTCTCCGAGCAGTACTTC. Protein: CASSPWDTLSEQYF.

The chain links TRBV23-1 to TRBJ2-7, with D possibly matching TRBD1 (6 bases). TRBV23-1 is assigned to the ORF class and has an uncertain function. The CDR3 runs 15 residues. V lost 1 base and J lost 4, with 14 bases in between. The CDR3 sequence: CASSQLRTDRYEQYF. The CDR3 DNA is TGCGCCAGCAGTCAATTACGGACAGACCGATACGAGCAGTACTTC.

Written as DNA, the CDR3 is TGTGCCAGCAGTTGGAGCGGGAGGGCCGGCGAGCAGTACTTC. Residues: CASSWSGRAGEQYF. This chain uses TRBV27 with TRBJ2-7, with TRBD2 identical over 10 bases. Germline CDR1 reads MNHEY; CDR2 reads SMNVEV (reference sequence). V lost 4 bases and J lost 6; bases outside the gene matches: 6. The CDR3 extends over 14 amino acids.

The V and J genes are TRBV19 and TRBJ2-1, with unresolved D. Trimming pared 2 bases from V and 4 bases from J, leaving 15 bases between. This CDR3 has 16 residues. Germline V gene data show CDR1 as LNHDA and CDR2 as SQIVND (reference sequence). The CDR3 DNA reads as TGTGCCAGTAGTATACGGGTAGGTGCCTTTTACAATGAGCAGTTCTTC. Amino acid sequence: CASSIRVGAFYNEQFF. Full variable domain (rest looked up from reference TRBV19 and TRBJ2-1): DGGITQSPKYLFRKEGQNVTLSCEQNLNHDAMYWYRQDPGQGLRLIYYSQIVNDFQKGDIAEGYSVSREKKESFPLTVTSAQKNPTAFYLCASSIRVGAFYNEQFFGPGTRLTVL.

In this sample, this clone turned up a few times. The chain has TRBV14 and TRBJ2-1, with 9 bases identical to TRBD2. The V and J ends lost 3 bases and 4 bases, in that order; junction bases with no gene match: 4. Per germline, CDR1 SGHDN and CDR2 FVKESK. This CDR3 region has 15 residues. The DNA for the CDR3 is TGTGCCAGCAGCCAGCTAGCGGGATTTTACAATGAGCAGTTCTTC. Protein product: CASSQLAGFYNEQFF.

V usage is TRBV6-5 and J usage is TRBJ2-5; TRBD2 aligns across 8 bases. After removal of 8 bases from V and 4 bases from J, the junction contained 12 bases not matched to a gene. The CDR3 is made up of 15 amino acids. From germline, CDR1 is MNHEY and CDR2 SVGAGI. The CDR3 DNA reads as TGTGCCAGCCGGGGGGGGTCAAGGCAGTCAGAGACCCAGTACTTC. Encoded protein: CASRGGSRQSETQYF.

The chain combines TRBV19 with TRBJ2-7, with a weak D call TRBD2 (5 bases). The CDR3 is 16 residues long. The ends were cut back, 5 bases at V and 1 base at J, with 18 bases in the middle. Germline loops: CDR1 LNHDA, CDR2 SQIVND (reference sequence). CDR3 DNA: TGTGCCAGTAGTGGCCCTAGCAGAGGTGGGTCCTACGAGCAGTACTTC. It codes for CASSGPSRGGSYEQYF.

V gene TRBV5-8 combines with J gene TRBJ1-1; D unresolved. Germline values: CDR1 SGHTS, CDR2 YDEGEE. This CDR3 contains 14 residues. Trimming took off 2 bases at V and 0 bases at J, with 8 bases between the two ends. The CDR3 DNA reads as TGTGCCAGCAGCTTCCAAATGGTGAACACTGAAGCTTTCTTT. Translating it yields CASSFQMVNTEAFF. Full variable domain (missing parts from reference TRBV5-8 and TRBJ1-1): EAGVTQSPTHLIKTRGQQATLRCSPISGHTSVYWYQQALGLGLQFLLWYDEGEERNRGNFPPRFSGRQFPNYSSELNVNALELEDSALYLCASSFQMVNTEAFFGQGTRLTVV.

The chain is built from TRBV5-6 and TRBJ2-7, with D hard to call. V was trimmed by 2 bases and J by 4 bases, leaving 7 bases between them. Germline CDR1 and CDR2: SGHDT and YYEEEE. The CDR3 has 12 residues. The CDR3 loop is CASSFARYEQYF. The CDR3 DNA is TGTGCCAGCAGCTTTGCCCGATACGAGCAGTACTTC.